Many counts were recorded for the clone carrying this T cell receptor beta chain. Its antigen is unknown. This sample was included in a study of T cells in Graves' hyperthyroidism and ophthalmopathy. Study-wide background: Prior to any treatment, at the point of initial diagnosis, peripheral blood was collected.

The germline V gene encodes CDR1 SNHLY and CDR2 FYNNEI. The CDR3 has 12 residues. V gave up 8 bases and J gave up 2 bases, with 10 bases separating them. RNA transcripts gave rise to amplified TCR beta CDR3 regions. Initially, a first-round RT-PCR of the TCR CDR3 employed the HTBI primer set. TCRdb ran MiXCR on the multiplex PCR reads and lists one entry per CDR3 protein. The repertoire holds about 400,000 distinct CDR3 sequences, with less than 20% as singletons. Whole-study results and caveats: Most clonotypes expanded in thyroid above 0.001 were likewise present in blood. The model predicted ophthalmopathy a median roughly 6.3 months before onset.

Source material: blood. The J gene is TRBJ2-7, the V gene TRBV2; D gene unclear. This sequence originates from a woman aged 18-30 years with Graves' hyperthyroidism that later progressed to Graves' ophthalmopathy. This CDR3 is CASVLQTYEQYF. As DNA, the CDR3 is TGTGCCAGCGTCTTACAGACCTACGAGCAGTACTTC.